The clone carrying this T cell receptor (beta chain) was picked up many times. The antigen is not known. Prior to thyroid surgery, none of the patients had received any treatment. This entry belongs to a study of metastatic and nonmetastatic thyroid tumors. Overall study context: It was across blood and tumor or nodule tissue from malignant and benign thyroid patients that repertoires were compared.

Study findings and constraints: According to reports, the diversity of TCR beta was significantly higher in malignant thyroid tumors than in benign nodules, and this held in both blood and tumor samples.

Authors' analysis steps: Clinicopathological groups differed in CDR3, with these differences serving to build a distant-metastasis classifier for papillary thyroid cancer. Through MiXCR, TCRdb re-clonotyped the PCR reads. TCRdb, rather than the study authors, made the V and J calls. The table has about 22,000 clones, 18% seen once; the top ten hold roughly 2.7%. The TCR was taken from a male donor with papillary thyroid cancer or a benign thyroid nodule (not recorded which). Some clones in this sample may be carry-over from other donors' samples. The sequenced sample was adjacent normal tissue.

The CDR3 region has the DNA TGTGCCAGCAGCCAAGGTCGGTCCAATCAGCCCCAGCATTTT. This encodes CASSQGRSNQPQHF. The chain recombines TRBV7-8 with TRBJ1-5; D unresolved. Germline assignment: CDR1 SGHVS and CDR2 FQNEAQ. Trimming pared 5 bases from V and 3 bases from J, leaving 11 bases between. The CDR3 is 14 amino acids.